These 25 T cell receptor beta chains came from one sample sequenced in a study of PD-1 blockade in classical Hodgkin lymphoma. The data were produced by immunoSEQ multiplex PCR, yet TCRdb's version contains in-frame clones alone and is incomplete. There are roughly 28,000 clones in the sample; roughly three quarters occur only once, and approximately 24% lies in the top ten. No patient escaped relapse after autologous stem cell transplantation, and brentuximab vedotin exposure varied. This material consisted of peripheral blood mononuclear cells (PBMCs), taken before the second cycle of nivolumab. The receptors derive from a human donor with classical Hodgkin lymphoma.

The V gene is TRBV6-6, the J gene TRBJ2-1; TRBD1 might be the D (6 bases). V lost 6 bases to trimming and J lost 4 bases, with 10 bases between them. This CDR3 has 13 residues. The germline V gene has CDR1 MNHNY and CDR2 SVGAGI (reference sequence). In nucleotides, the CDR3 is TGTGCCAGCAGCGCACAGGGTTACAATGAGCAGTTCTTC. Translating gives CASSAQGYNEQFF.

This clone has only a few counts. The rearrangement joins TRBV19 to TRBJ2-5; a possible D gene is TRBD2 (5 bases). Per the germline V gene, CDR1 is LNHDA and CDR2 is SQIVND (reference sequence). V dropped 3 bases and J dropped 5 bases, with 19 bases sitting between them. This CDR3 region has 16 residues. This CDR3 is CASSIGSGMGVETQYF. The CDR3, as DNA: TGTGCCAGTAGTATTGGATCGGGAATGGGAGTCGAGACCCAGTACTTC.

The chain couples TRBV6-5 to TRBJ2-7; D is unclear. Between the trimmed V and J ends, which lost 5 bases and 4 bases, there was a span of 15 bases. The CDR3 spans 14 residues. The germline V gene encodes CDR1 MNHEY and CDR2 SVGAGI. CDR3 coding DNA: TGTGCCAGCAGTCAAGGTAATCTAGGGTACGAGCAGTACTTC. Translating it yields CASSQGNLGYEQYF.

The chain employs TRBV4-3 and TRBJ2-3; D not certain. Trimming cost V 2 bases and J 4 bases, with 10 bases left between them. From germline, CDR1 is LGHNA and CDR2 YSLEER. This CDR3 is built from 14 residues. The CDR3 reads CASSQTPTADTQYF. CDR3 coding DNA: TGCGCCAGCAGCCAAACCCCGACCGCAGATACGCAGTATTTT.

The V gene is TRBV27, the J gene TRBJ1-4; D is undetermined. V was pared by 5 bases and J by 8 bases, with 18 bases between. CDR1 MNHEY and CDR2 SMNVEV come from the germline V gene (reference sequence). The CDR3 totals 15 residues. CDR3 sequence reads: CASSLRALWGEKLFF. CDR3 DNA: TGTGCCAGCAGTCTTCGAGCCCTCTGGGGAGAAAAACTGTTTTTT.

The chain has TRBV9 and TRBJ2-5, with 10 nucleotides matching TRBD1. V shed 6 bases, J shed 3 bases, and the junction held 5 bases outside the gene matches. The CDR3 has 14 residues. The germline CDR1 and CDR2 sequences are SGDLS and YYNGEE. The CDR3 region has the DNA TGTGCCAGCACCGTGGGACAGGGGAAAGAGACCCAGTACTTC. Translation gives CASTVGQGKETQYF.

The chain combines TRBV19 with TRBJ2-1; 13 positions match TRBD2. Germline V lookup: CDR1 LNHDA, CDR2 SQIVND (reference sequence). V was pared by 3 bases and J by 9 bases, with 11 bases of the junction left unmatched. This CDR3 is built from 17 residues. CDR3 residues: CASSMPQLAGGRIEQFF. DNA for the CDR3: TGTGCCAGTAGTATGCCTCAACTAGCGGGGGGGCGGATTGAGCAGTTCTTC.

This clone is a singleton in its sample. V gene TRBV19 combines with J gene TRBJ1-1; D possibly corresponds to TRBD1 (5 bases). The V end was cut by 3 bases, the J end by 1 base, with 6 bases between. Germline values: CDR1 LNHDA, CDR2 SQIVND (reference sequence). The CDR3 length is 13 residues. Written as DNA, the CDR3 is TGTGCCAGTAGTATGGGACGGAACACTGAAGCTTTCTTT. Amino acids: CASSMGRNTEAFF. Drawing the rest from reference TRBV19 and TRBJ1-1, the complete variable domain is DGGITQSPKYLFRKEGQNVTLSCEQNLNHDAMYWYRQDPGQGLRLIYYSQIVNDFQKGDIAEGYSVSREKKESFPLTVTSAQKNPTAFYLCASSMGRNTEAFFGQGTRLTVV.

This clone was seen once. The chain links TRBV7-3 to TRBJ2-3; D gene uncertain. Trimming pared 1 base from V and 1 base from J, leaving 6 bases between. The CDR3 runs to 14 residues. Germline CDR1 reads SGHTA; CDR2 reads FQGTGA. The CDR3 DNA reads as TGTGCCAGCAGCTTAATCGGAGGCACAGATACGCAGTATTTT. Translated: CASSLIGGTDTQYF.

The chain links TRBV7-9 to TRBJ2-2; no clear D gene. Germline V gives CDR1 SEHNR, CDR2 FQNEAQ (reference sequence). CDR3 length: 14 residues. The germline V and J ends were trimmed by 3 bases and 5 bases, with 10 bases remaining between them. In DNA form, the CDR3 reads TGTGCCAGCAGCTTTTTTTTCGGGACCGGGGAGCTGTTTTTT. Protein product: CASSFFFGTGELFF.

V usage is TRBV11-2 and J usage is TRBJ2-7; TRBD1 is a possible D gene (6 bases). The CDR3 loop spans 15 amino acids. The V gene's germline CDR1 is SGHAT and CDR2 FQNNGV. The germline V and J ends were trimmed by 1 base and 0 bases, with 10 bases remaining between them. The CDR3 region is CASSLGRGPSYEQYF. DNA of the CDR3: TGTGCCAGCAGCTTAGGCAGGGGTCCCTCCTACGAGCAGTACTTC.

The chain links TRBV5-1 to TRBJ1-3; no firm D call. The ends were cut back, 7 bases at V and 4 bases at J, with 15 bases in the middle. The CDR3 consists of 14 residues. Per the germline V gene, CDR1 is SGHRS and CDR2 is YFSETQ. CDR3 DNA: TGCGCCAGCCACGCCGGTGGGGTCGGAAACACCATATATTTT. Its protein is CASHAGGVGNTIYF.

In this sample, this clone turned up a few times. The chain recombines TRBV27 with TRBJ2-5, with 12 bases aligning to TRBD2. V lost 5 bases to trimming and J lost 7 bases; unmatched junction nucleotides: 14. The length of the CDR3 is 17 residues. Looked up from germline, CDR1 is MNHEY and CDR2 is SMNVEV (reference sequence). The CDR3 DNA reads TGTGCCAGCAGTGCACGAATGACTAGCGGGGGATATAGGACCCAGTACTTC. Its translation is CASSARMTSGGYRTQYF.

The V call is TRBV9, the J call TRBJ2-1; possible D gene TRBD1, 6 bases. CDR3 size: 15 residues. V lost 0 bases and J lost 6, with 13 bases in between. CDR1 is SGDLS, CDR2 YYNGEE, per germline. The CDR3 sequence: CASSVDEGVFNEQFF. Here the CDR3 DNA reads TGTGCCAGCAGCGTAGATGAGGGGGTCTTCAATGAGCAGTTCTTC.

V is TRBV7-9 and J is TRBJ1-5; weak D call: TRBD1 (5 bases). The V gene lost 4 bases and the J gene lost 2 bases, with 12 bases spanning the gap. The CDR3 totals 15 residues. Germline CDR1 reads SEHNR; CDR2 reads FQNEAQ (reference sequence). As DNA, the CDR3 is TGTGCCAGCAGCTCGGAAGGGGACCGCAATCAGCCCCAGCATTTT. This encodes CASSSEGDRNQPQHF.

Here the CDR3 reads CASSFQAGTGSYNEQFF. Written as DNA, the CDR3 is TGTGCCAGCAGCTTTCAAGCGGGAACGGGCTCCTACAATGAGCAGTTCTTC. The rearrangement uses TRBV7-2 and TRBJ2-1, with 7 nucleotides matching TRBD2. The CDR3 spans 17 residues. V was clipped by 3 bases and J by 0 bases; unmatched bases: 8. Per germline, CDR1 SGHTA and CDR2 FQGNSA.

There are a few counts of this clone. The rearrangement links TRBV4-3 to TRBJ2-1; TRBD2 agrees at 9 bases. The CDR3 has 17 amino acids. Trimming took 6 bases from V and 8 from J; bases not matched to a gene: 17. The V gene's germline CDR1 is LGHNA and CDR2 YSLEER. CDR3 sequence: CASSQPISGGPEDEQFF. The CDR3 coding sequence is TGCGCCAGCAGTCAACCAATTAGCGGGGGCCCGGAGGATGAGCAGTTCTTC.

The CDR3 DNA reads TGTGCCAGCAGCTTAAGGGGTCAGAACACTGAAGCTTTCTTT. This gives the protein CASSLRGQNTEAFF. V is TRBV7-1 and J is TRBJ1-1, with D perhaps TRBD1 (5 bases). TRBV7-1 is sorted into the ORF group, with uncertain function. V shed 4 bases and J shed 1 base, with 10 bases lying between them. The CDR3 consists of 14 residues.

This clone was seen only a few times. The chain carries TRBV4-1 and TRBJ2-7, with TRBD2 identical over 14 bases. Germline lookup yields CDR1 MGHRA and CDR2 YSYEKL. The J segment lost 6 bases and the V segment lost 0 bases, leaving 16 bases of the junction unmatched. The CDR3 is 20 residues long. The CDR3 is CASSQDPPTSGRVVWIEQYF. CDR3 nucleotide sequence: TGCGCCAGCAGCCAAGATCCCCCGACTAGCGGGAGGGTCGTATGGATCGAGCAGTACTTC.

The CDR3 sequence: CASSSPQRAFLQHIYNEQFF. CDR3 bases: TGTGCCAGCAGTTCACCTCAGCGGGCGTTCCTTCAACATATCTACAATGAGCAGTTCTTC. The chain recombines TRBV27 with TRBJ2-1; D possibly corresponds to TRBD2 (6 bases). The CDR3 contains 20 residues. V was shortened by 4 bases and J by 3 bases, with 28 bases between the two germline ends. The germline V gene encodes CDR1 MNHEY and CDR2 SMNVEV (reference sequence).

This clone came up a few times. The chain links TRBV7-2 to TRBJ2-4; D tentatively fits TRBD1 or TRBD2 (6 bases each). The V end was cut by 0 bases, the J end by 3 bases, with 12 bases between. Germline V gene sequence: CDR1 SGHTA, CDR2 FQGNSA. The CDR3 extends over 16 amino acids. CDR3 sequence reads: CASSLALGGRKNIQYF. DNA for the CDR3: TGTGCCAGCAGCTTAGCGCTGGGGGGCCGCAAAAACATTCAGTACTTC.

The V call is TRBV19, the J call TRBJ1-6; the match to TRBD1 covers 8 bases. Trimming removed 5 bases from V and 5 bases from J; junction bases left unmatched: 2. This CDR3 comprises 14 residues. Germline CDR1 LNHDA, CDR2 SQIVND (reference sequence). DNA for the CDR3: TGTGCCAGTAGTGTGACAGGGGATAATTCACCCCTCCACTTT. Encoded protein: CASSVTGDNSPLHF.

This sequence joins TRBV19 and TRBJ1-1; TRBD1 matches at 8 bases. The CDR3 totals 16 residues. Germline V gene data show CDR1 as LNHDA and CDR2 as SQIVND (reference sequence). The trim removed 3 bases at V and 1 base at J, leaving 7 bases unmatched. CDR3 DNA: TGTGCCAGTAGTATTGGTTCAGGGGGCGGGAACACTGAAGCTTTCTTT. As protein: CASSIGSGGGNTEAFF.

The sample holds a few counts of this clone. The chain employs TRBV4-1 and TRBJ1-6, with a weak D call TRBD1 (6 bases). Germline values: CDR1 MGHRA, CDR2 YSYEKL. This CDR3 contains 18 residues. V was shortened by 0 bases and J by 0 bases, with 12 bases between the two germline ends. The CDR3 loop is CASSQDLAGDSYNSPLHF. In DNA form, the CDR3 reads TGCGCCAGCAGCCAAGATTTGGCAGGGGACTCCTATAATTCACCCCTCCACTTT.

The chain couples TRBV12-5 to TRBJ2-6, with TRBD2 matching over 12 bases. Germline V gene lookup returns CDR1 LGHNT and CDR2 FRNRAP. V was clipped by 1 base and J by 0 bases; unmatched bases: 1. CDR3 length equals 18 residues. Here the CDR3 DNA reads TGTGCTAGTGGTTTGGCACTAGCGGGGGGCTCTGGGGCCAACGTCCTGACTTTC. Residues: CASGLALAGGSGANVLTF.